The 7 T cell receptor beta chains given below trace back to one sample, sequenced in a study of blood T cell repertoires in COVID-19. Repertoires were generated with immunoSEQ multiplex PCR, while TCRdb's copy carries only in-frame clones and drops some. The table lists under 350,000 clones, around nine tenths of them singletons. Sequenced: peripheral blood. These receptors originate from a man between 40 and 49 years old with acute or convalescent COVID-19.

The V call is TRBV3-1 (or the pseudogene TRBV3-2), the J call TRBJ2-4; D gene ambiguous. Germline V gene data show CDR1 as LGHDT and CDR2 as YNNKEL (reference sequence). Trimming cost V 3 bases and J 0 bases, with 9 bases left between them. The CDR3 loop spans 15 amino acids. In nucleotides, the CDR3 is TGTGCCAGCAGCCACGCCTATGAAGCCAAAAACATTCAGTACTTC. Translated, it gives CASSHAYEAKNIQYF.

This rearrangement joins TRBV2 to TRBJ2-2, with 9 positions matching TRBD1. The CDR3 loop spans 15 amino acids. Germline V lookup: CDR1 SNHLY, CDR2 FYNNEI. Trimming at V came to 10 bases and at J to 4 bases, leaving 10 bases not matched to a gene. The CDR3 loop is CATPGQGTFTGELFF. The CDR3 nucleotides are TGTGCCACCCCTGGACAGGGGACCTTCACCGGGGAGCTGTTTTTT. The whole variable domain, remainder taken from reference TRBV2 and TRBJ2-2, is EPEVTQTPSHQVTQMGQEVILRCVPISNHLYFYWYRQILGQKVEFLVSFYNNEISEKSEIFDDQFSVERPDGSNFTLKIRSTKLEDSAMYFCATPGQGTFTGELFFGEGSRLTVL.

For this clone: At one boundary the junction diverges from the germline segment, which might be a read error. V and J are TRBV3-1 (or the pseudogene TRBV3-2) and TRBJ1-1, with TRBD1 identical over 7 bases. This CDR3 has 12 amino acids. Germline CDR1 is LGHDT and CDR2 is YNNKEL (reference sequence). CDR3 coding DNA: TGTGCCAGCACCCAAGGGACAGCTGAAGCTTTCTTT. Its protein product is CASTQGTAEAFF.

V gene TRBV4-2 combines with J gene TRBJ2-1, with 7 nucleotides matching TRBD2. Trimming removed 3 bases from V and 5 bases from J; junction bases left unmatched: 10. The CDR3 length is 16 residues. Germline assignment: CDR1 LGHNA and CDR2 YNFKEQ. DNA for the CDR3: TGTGCCAGCAGCCATTCCGGTGGGCGGGGGAACAATGAGCAGTTCTTC. This translates into CASSHSGGRGNNEQFF.

V gene TRBV27 combines with J gene TRBJ1-1; D not resolved. Deletions cut 6 bases from V and 5 bases from J, with 10 bases between. CDR3 length: 12 residues. Germline values: CDR1 MNHEY, CDR2 SMNVEV (reference sequence). The CDR3 DNA follows: TGTGCCAGCAGGAACACATGGACTGAAGCTTTCTTT. This translates into CASRNTWTEAFF.

This chain links TRBV5-4 with TRBJ1-2; a possible D gene is TRBD1 (6 bases). This CDR3 has 14 amino acids. The V and J ends lost 5 bases and 4 bases respectively, with 15 bases between them. From germline, CDR1 is SGHNT and CDR2 YYREEE (reference sequence). The CDR3 protein is CASSSRQEPYGYTF. CDR3 nucleotides: TGTGCCAGCAGTTCGAGACAGGAACCCTATGGCTACACCTTC. Combining the CDR3 with reference TRBV5-4 and TRBJ1-2 gives the whole variable domain ETGVTQSPTHLIKTRGQQVTLRCSSQSGHNTVSWYQQALGQGPQFIFQYYREEENGRGNFPPRFSGLQFPNYSSELNVNALELDDSALYLCASSSRQEPYGYTFGSGTRLTVV.

The genes are TRBV11-2 and TRBJ2-1; 10 bases agree with TRBD2. Germline V lookup: CDR1 SGHAT, CDR2 FQNNGV. V trimming: 1 base; J trimming: 2 bases; junction bases outside the gene matches: 2. The CDR3 loop spans 16 amino acids. The CDR3 region has the DNA TGTGCCAGCAGCTTAGTCAGCGGGGGGGCCTACAATGAGCAGTTCTTC. It translates to CASSLVSGGAYNEQFF. The full variable domain, in which reference TRBV11-2 and TRBJ2-1 provide the parts outside the CDR3, is EAGVAQSPRYKIIEKRQSVAFWCNPISGHATLYWYQQILGQGPKLLIQFQNNGVVDDSQLPKDRFSAERLKGVDSTLKIQPAKLEDSAVYLCASSLVSGGAYNEQFFGPGTRLTVL.